Given below is one T cell receptor (beta chain) in context. The data were taken from a study of cytomegalovirus exposure and HLA in healthy donors. PCR primers comprised 60 Vbeta and 13 Jbeta primers. The data were produced by immunoSEQ multiplex PCR, yet TCRdb's version contains in-frame clones alone and is incomplete. The top ten hold less than 0.6% of the sample, which has 200,000 to 250,000 clones, about three quarters seen once. The sample consisted of PBMCs. The receptor was derived from a boy younger than 18 in good health and CMV-seronegative.

The CDR3 loop reads CASSESGATWKHF. CDR3 sequence (DNA): TGCGCCAGCAGTGAGTCGGGGGCGACATGGAAGCATTTT. V and J are TRBV10-1 and TRBJ1-5; perhaps TRBD1 as D (6 bases). The CDR3 contains 13 residues. V was shortened by 0 bases and J by 14 bases, with 14 bases between the two germline ends. Germline V gene lookup returns CDR1 WNHNN and CDR2 SYGVQD (reference sequence).